The 21 T cell receptor beta chains below were found in one sample sequenced in a study of T cell responses to AZD1222 COVID-19 vaccine (dated by TCRdb to the early 2020s). The method was the immunoSEQ multiplex PCR assay. Drawn from immuneACCESS, this table holds only the in-frame rearrangements with V and J called that TCRdb kept. Clones are partly lost; checked studies trace under half to an unresolved V gene and leave the rest unexplained. The sample table contains 90,000 to 150,000 clones; only one count was recorded for less than 90% of them. About 10% of the sample is taken by the ten largest. The sample's time point label, in plain terms: baseline before first vaccination. The sample in question was peripheral blood, obtained on day 0 of AZD1222 vaccination. The source is an adult in good health.

The V gene is TRBV7-2, the J gene TRBJ1-3; D gene uncertain. Trimming took off 1 base at V and 4 bases at J, with 14 bases between the two ends. Looked up from germline, CDR1 is SGHTA and CDR2 is FQGNSA. There are 16 residues in the CDR3. The CDR3 coding sequence is TGTGCCAGCAGCTTAGGGTTTGGGGTCGGGGGAAACACCATATATTTT. The encoded protein is CASSLGFGVGGNTIYF.

The gene calls are TRBV15 and TRBJ2-7, with TRBD2 as a possible D gene (5 bases). The V and J ends lost 5 bases and 2 bases respectively, with 16 bases between them. This CDR3 is built from 15 residues. In germline, CDR1 is LNHNV, CDR2 YYDKDF (reference sequence). The CDR3 DNA reads TGTGCCACCAGCCCCCCCGGGGAAGGGCCCTACGAGCAGTACTTC. Protein sequence: CATSPPGEGPYEQYF.

The chain joins TRBV6-4 to TRBJ1-2; a possible D gene is TRBD1 (5 bases). Trimming took 0 bases from V and 8 from J, leaving 13 bases between them. Germline V gene sequence: CDR1 MRHNA, CDR2 SNTAGT. The CDR3 contains 14 residues. The CDR3 nucleotides read TGTGCCAGCAGTGACTCGATGGGGCGTCGGGGCTACACCTTC. Encoded protein: CASSDSMGRRGYTF.

The chain uses TRBV28 and TRBJ2-1; 10 bases map to TRBD2. Germline CDR1 is MDHEN and CDR2 is SYDVKM. V trimming: 6 bases; J trimming: 8 bases; junction bases outside the gene matches: 13. This CDR3 is built from 16 residues. CDR3 nucleotides: TGTGCCAGCAGGGAATCTAGCGGGAGCGGAGAGGATGAGCAGTTCTTC. It translates to CASRESSGSGEDEQFF.

The chain recombines TRBV12-3 or TRBV12-4 with TRBJ1-6; tentatively, D is TRBD1 (6 bases). The CDR3 length is 13 residues. V gave up 3 bases and J gave up 7 bases, with 7 bases separating them. The CDR3 DNA is TGTGCCAGCAGTTTCGACAGGAATTCACCCCTCCACTTT. As protein: CASSFDRNSPLHF.

The chain has TRBV4-1 and TRBJ1-4, with a weak D call TRBD1 (5 bases). CDR3 length equals 15 residues. Germline V gene data show CDR1 as MGHRA and CDR2 as YSYEKL. V shed 4 bases and J shed 8 bases, with 17 bases lying between them. CDR3 bases: TGCGCCAGCAGCCGTCGCCAGGGCCCGGGAGAAAAACTGTTTTTT. Amino acid sequence: CASSRRQGPGEKLFF.

The chain couples TRBV11-3 to TRBJ1-1; D call uncertain. The V gene lost 2 bases and the J gene lost 0 bases, with 4 bases spanning the gap. Germline-derived CDR1 and CDR2 are SGHNT and YENEEA. The CDR3 is 13 residues long. The CDR3 loop is CASSLSVNTEAFF. CDR3 coding DNA: TGTGCCAGCAGCTTATCGGTGAACACTGAAGCTTTCTTT. Full variable domain (outside the CDR3, taken from reference TRBV11-3 and TRBJ1-1): EAGVVQSPRYKIIEKKQPVAFWCNPISGHNTLYWYLQNLGQGPELLIRYENEEAVDDSQLPKDRFSAERLKGVDSTLKIQPAELGDSAVYLCASSLSVNTEAFFGQGTRLTVV.

This clone occurred a few times. J is TRBJ2-7 and V is TRBV7-9, with TRBD2 matching 8 bases. V shed 5 bases, J shed 3 bases, and the junction held 6 bases outside the gene matches. This CDR3 has 14 amino acids. From germline, CDR1 is SEHNR and CDR2 FQNEAQ (reference sequence). The CDR3 DNA reads as TGTGCCAGCAGCGATTCCGGGACTAGCTACGAGCAGTACTTC. This encodes CASSDSGTSYEQYF.

The DNA for the CDR3 is TGTGCCAGCAGGTGGACAGGGGGCGCGATCAATCAGCCCCAGCATTTT. Amino acids: CASRWTGGAINQPQHF. This chain connects TRBV27 to TRBJ1-5; TRBD1 matches at 11 bases. The CDR3 is 16 amino acids. The V and J ends lost 6 bases and 3 bases, in that order; junction bases with no gene match: 7. Per germline, CDR1 MNHEY and CDR2 SMNVEV (reference sequence).

This clone showed up just a few times. V is TRBV5-1 and J is TRBJ1-6, with D tentatively TRBD1 (5 bases). V gave up 7 bases and J gave up 11 bases, with 16 bases separating them. The CDR3 spans 13 residues. Per the germline V gene, CDR1 is SGHRS and CDR2 is YFSETQ. The CDR3 DNA reads TGCGCCAGCCGAGTTCAGGGCAGAGCACCCCTCCACTTT. It codes for CASRVQGRAPLHF.

This chain links TRBV6-5 with TRBJ2-1; D could derive from TRBD1 or TRBD2 (5 bases each). The CDR3 runs 14 residues. Germline loops: CDR1 MNHEY, CDR2 SVGAGI. Trimming cost V 5 bases and J 6 bases, with 14 bases left between them. The DNA for the CDR3 is TGTGCCAGCAGTACGGGACCAGCCGTCAATGAGCAGTTCTTC. As protein: CASSTGPAVNEQFF.

The chain has TRBV20-1 and TRBJ1-1; D is undetermined. This CDR3 contains 11 residues. V lost 3 bases, J lost 10 bases, and 12 bases lay in between. CDR1 DFQATT and CDR2 SNEGSKA come from the germline V gene (reference sequence). DNA of the CDR3: TGCAGTGCTAGGAGTAGTAGGGTAGCTTTCTTT. The encoded protein is CSARSSRVAFF.

This clone has only a few counts. The V gene is TRBV19, the J gene TRBJ1-1; D gene uncertain. CDR1 is LNHDA and CDR2 is SQIVND in the germline V gene (reference sequence). The V gene lost 5 bases and the J gene lost 0 bases, with 7 bases spanning the gap. This CDR3 is 13 amino acids long. CDR3 protein: CASSAYMNTEAFF. The DNA for the CDR3 is TGTGCCAGTAGTGCTTACATGAACACTGAAGCTTTCTTT.

The chain links TRBV12-3 or TRBV12-4 to TRBJ2-3, with D tentatively TRBD1 or TRBD2 (5 bases each). Trimming pared 3 bases from V and 8 bases from J, leaving 9 bases between. This CDR3 has 12 residues. Here the CDR3 DNA reads TGTGCCAGCAGTTTTGGTGGGGGTACGCAGTATTTT. Translating gives CASSFGGGTQYF.

The chain combines TRBV21-1 with TRBJ1-4. TRBV21-1 is listed as a pseudogene. This CDR3 is 12 amino acids long. The CDR3 DNA is TGTGCCAGCTCCCCGGGGGGTGAAAAACTGTTTTTT. Its protein is CASSPGGEKLFF.

V usage is TRBV27 and J usage is TRBJ2-4; 9 bases align to TRBD1. Trimming took 9 bases from V and 5 from J; bases not matched to a gene: 5. Germline CDR1 MNHEY, CDR2 SMNVEV (reference sequence). The CDR3 length is 13 residues. In nucleotides, the CDR3 is TGTGCCAGTCACAGGACAGGGGAAAACATTCAGTACTTC. It specifies CASHRTGENIQYF.

The V call is TRBV5-1, the J call TRBJ2-7; 8 bases fit TRBD1. Germline V CDR1 and CDR2: SGHRS, YFSETQ. Germline trimming cut 3 bases from V and 4 bases from J; bases unmatched to any gene: 6. The CDR3 totals 14 residues. Here the CDR3 reads CASSSGTGLYEQYF. The CDR3 DNA reads TGCGCCAGCAGCTCCGGGACAGGCCTTTACGAGCAGTACTTC.

V is TRBV18 and J is TRBJ2-7; 7 nucleotides match TRBD1. The trim removed 6 bases at V and 2 bases at J, leaving 7 bases unmatched. Germline CDR1 KGHSH, CDR2 LQKENI. This CDR3 comprises 14 residues. The CDR3: CASSPTGDPYEQYF. In nucleotides, the CDR3 is TGTGCCAGCTCCCCTACAGGGGACCCCTACGAGCAGTACTTC.

The chain links TRBV7-2 to TRBJ2-2, with 11 bases fitting TRBD2. The CDR3 is 15 amino acids. V shed 6 bases and J 5 bases; nucleotides not matched to a gene: 5. Germline V gene data show CDR1 as SGHTA and CDR2 as FQGNSA. CDR3 in amino acids: CASSRGLAVTGELFF. CDR3 sequence (DNA): TGTGCCAGCAGTCGGGGACTAGCGGTGACCGGGGAGCTGTTTTTT.

This sequence joins TRBV6-5 and TRBJ2-2; TRBD1 matches at 9 bases. The CDR3 is 16 residues long. The junction had 4 bases not matched to a gene; V was cut back by 2 bases and J by 3 bases. Looked up from germline, CDR1 is MNHEY and CDR2 is SVGAGI. The CDR3 DNA follows: TGTGCCAGCAGTTACGCGGGACAGGGTTACACCGGGGAGCTGTTTTTT. It yields the protein CASSYAGQGYTGELFF.

The V gene is TRBV9, the J gene TRBJ2-7; D unresolved. Germline V CDR1 and CDR2: SGDLS, YYNGEE. V was trimmed by 0 bases and J by 6 bases, leaving 25 bases between them. The CDR3 covers 18 residues. CDR3 nucleotide sequence: TGTGCCAGCAGCGTAGACGGGCGTGCGCCTCAGGTTTACTCCGAGCAGTACTTC. Residues: CASSVDGRAPQVYSEQYF.